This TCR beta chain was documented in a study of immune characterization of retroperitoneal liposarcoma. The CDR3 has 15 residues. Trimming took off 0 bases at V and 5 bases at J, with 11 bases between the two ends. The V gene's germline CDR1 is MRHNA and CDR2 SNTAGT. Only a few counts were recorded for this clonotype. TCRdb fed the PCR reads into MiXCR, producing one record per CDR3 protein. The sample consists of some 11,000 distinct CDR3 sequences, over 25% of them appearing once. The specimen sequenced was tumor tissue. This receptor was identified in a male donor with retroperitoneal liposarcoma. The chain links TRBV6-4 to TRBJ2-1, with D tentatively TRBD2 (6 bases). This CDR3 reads CASSDSIAGNNEQFF. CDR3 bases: TGTGCCAGCAGTGACTCGATCGCGGGGAACAATGAGCAGTTCTTC.